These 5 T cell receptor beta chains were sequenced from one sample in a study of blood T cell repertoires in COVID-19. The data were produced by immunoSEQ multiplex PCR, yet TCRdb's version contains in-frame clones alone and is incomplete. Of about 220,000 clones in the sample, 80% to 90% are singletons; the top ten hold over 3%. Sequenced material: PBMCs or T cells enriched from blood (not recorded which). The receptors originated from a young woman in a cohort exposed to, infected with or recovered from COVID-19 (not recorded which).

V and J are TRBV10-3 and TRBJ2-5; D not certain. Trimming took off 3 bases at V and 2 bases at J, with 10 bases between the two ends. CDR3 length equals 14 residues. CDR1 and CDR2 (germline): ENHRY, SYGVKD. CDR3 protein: CAISEQDWQETQYF. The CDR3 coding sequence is TGTGCCATCAGTGAACAAGACTGGCAAGAGACCCAGTACTTC.

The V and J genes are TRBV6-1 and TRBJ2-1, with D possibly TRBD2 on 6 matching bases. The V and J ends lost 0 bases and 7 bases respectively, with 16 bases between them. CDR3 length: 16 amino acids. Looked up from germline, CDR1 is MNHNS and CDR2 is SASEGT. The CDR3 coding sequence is TGTGCCAGCAGTGAAGCGCTGGGGCGGGGAAGTAATGAGCAGTTCTTC. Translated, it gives CASSEALGRGSNEQFF.

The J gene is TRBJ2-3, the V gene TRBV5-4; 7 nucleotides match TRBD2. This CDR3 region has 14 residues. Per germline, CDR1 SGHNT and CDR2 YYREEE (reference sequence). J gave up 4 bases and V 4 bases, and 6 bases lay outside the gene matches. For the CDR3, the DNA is TGTGCCAGCAGCCCCCTAGCGGTCTCAGATACGCAGTATTTT. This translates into CASSPLAVSDTQYF.

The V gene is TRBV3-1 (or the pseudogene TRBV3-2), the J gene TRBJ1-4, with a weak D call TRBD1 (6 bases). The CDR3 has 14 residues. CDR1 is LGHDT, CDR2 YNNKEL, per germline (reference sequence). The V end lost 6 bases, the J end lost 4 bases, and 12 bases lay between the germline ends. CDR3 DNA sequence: TGTGCCAGCAGTCGGCGACAGGATAATGAAAAACTGTTTTTT. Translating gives CASSRRQDNEKLFF.

The CDR3 is CASSLRQGNMNTEAFF. CDR3 in DNA: TGTGCCAGCAGCCTACGACAGGGGAACATGAACACTGAAGCTTTCTTT. This chain links TRBV14 with TRBJ1-1; 8 nucleotides align to TRBD1. V lost 4 bases and J lost 0; bases outside the gene matches: 7. Germline assignment: CDR1 SGHDN and CDR2 FVKESK. The CDR3 sequence is 16 residues long. Together with reference TRBV14 and TRBJ1-1, the CDR3 gives the full variable domain: EAGVTQFPSHSVIEKGQTVTLRCDPISGHDNLYWYRRVMGKEIKFLLHFVKESKQDESGMPNNRFLAERTGGTYSTLKVQPAELEDSGVYFCASSLRQGNMNTEAFFGQGTRLTVV.